This T cell receptor (beta chain) was recorded in a study of OX40 agonist ivuxolimab in advanced cancers. About the study: Three patients got partial responses; one had hepatocellular carcinoma and two had cutaneous melanoma. Study results and limitations: On average, CD8+ T cells showed a greater number of expanded clones than CD4+.

Individuals having autoimmune disease history or systemic immunosuppression were not enrolled. Libraries were prepared by immunoSEQ multiplex PCR; TCRdb keeps only in-frame clonotypes and omits some of them. The data hold 100,000 or so clones, with 87% observed a single time. On this clone itself: Its antigen is not identified.

CDR1 and CDR2 (germline): SGHRS, YFSETQ. Trimming took off 4 bases at V and 1 base at J, with 23 bases between the two ends. The CDR3 sequence is 18 residues long. This TCR was sampled from an adult with an advanced solid tumor such as melanoma, head and neck, liver or kidney cancer. V is TRBV5-1 and J is TRBJ1-1; a possible D gene is TRBD1 (5 bases). The sequencing used CD4+ or CD8+ T cells sorted from blood, collected in a trial of the OX40 agonist ivuxolimab. The CDR3 bases are TGCGCCAGCAGCCCATTCTCAGACAGAAGAGCTAAGAACACTGAAGCTTTCTTT. Protein sequence: CASSPFSDRRAKNTEAFF. Filled out from reference TRBV5-1 and TRBJ1-1, the complete variable domain reads KAGVTQTPRYLIKTRGQQVTLSCSPISGHRSVSWYQQTPGQGLQFLFEYFSETQRNKGNFPGRFSGRQFSNSRSEMNVSTLELGDSALYLCASSPFSDRRAKNTEAFFGQGTRLTVV.